These 29 T cell receptor beta chains originate from one sample sequenced in a study of control samples from healthy donors and cancer patients. TCRdb's copy holds only in-frame clones and misses some; the assay was immunoSEQ multiplex PCR. The sample has some 120,000 clones; 80% to 95% are singletons. The sequenced sample consisted of blood. The source of these receptors is a man between 18 and 35 years old in good health.

This chain connects TRBV9 to TRBJ2-5, with TRBD1 matching 9 bases. Germline V CDR1 and CDR2: SGDLS, YYNGEE. There are 13 residues in the CDR3. J was trimmed by 6 bases and V by 4 bases; bases with no gene match: 4. The CDR3 sequence is CASSRDRVKTQYF. CDR3 DNA: TGTGCCAGCAGCCGGGACAGGGTAAAGACCCAGTACTTC.

On this clone: At one boundary the junction diverges from the germline segment, which might be a read error. This rearrangement joins TRBV2 to TRBJ1-5, with D perhaps TRBD1 (5 bases). The CDR3 runs 16 residues. CDR1 and CDR2 (germline): SNHLY, FYNNEI. The CDR3: CASSEGETYSNQPQHF. The CDR3 nucleotides are TGTGCCAGCAGCGAAGGGGAAACCTATAGCAATCAGCCCCAGCATTTT.

The chain employs TRBV5-1 and TRBJ1-2; the D gene is possibly TRBD1 (5 bases). Trimming took 6 bases from V and 8 from J, leaving 14 bases between them. The CDR3 consists of 12 residues. Germline CDR1 is SGHRS and CDR2 is YFSETQ. The CDR3 nucleotides read TGCGCCAGCAACGAGGGGCTCGGGGGCTACACCTTC. This sequence encodes CASNEGLGGYTF.

The table lists this clone with a count of one. This rearrangement joins TRBV5-6 to TRBJ1-1; D perhaps matches TRBD1 (5 bases). V shed 1 base and J shed 3 bases, with 10 bases lying between them. CDR3 length: 14 residues. Germline-derived CDR1 and CDR2 are SGHDT and YYEEEE. The CDR3 nucleotides read TGTGCCAGCAGCTTGAGGGGAATGGACACTGAAGCTTTCTTT. Translated: CASSLRGMDTEAFF.

The rearrangement links TRBV27 to TRBJ2-1; D is undetermined. CDR1 MNHEY and CDR2 SMNVEV come from the germline V gene (reference sequence). Trimming removed 3 bases at V and 6 bases at J, with 9 bases between. The CDR3 covers 13 residues. CDR3 protein: CASSLGVGNEQFF. The CDR3 DNA reads as TGTGCCAGCAGTTTGGGCGTGGGCAATGAGCAGTTCTTC.

The CDR3 is CASSRGNGITSTDTQYF. In DNA, the CDR3 is TGTGCCAGCAGCAGGGGGAACGGGATTACTAGCACAGATACGCAGTATTTT. The chain links TRBV21-1 to TRBJ2-3. TRBV21-1 is designated a pseudogene. The CDR3 contains 17 residues.

The chain couples TRBV4-3 to TRBJ2-1, with TRBD2 as a possible D gene (5 bases). V lost 1 base to trimming and J lost 2 bases, with 12 bases between them. The CDR3 has 16 residues. Germline V gives CDR1 LGHNA, CDR2 YSLEER. The CDR3 DNA reads as TGCGCCAGCAGCCAAGGCGACGGGGAACCCTACAATGAGCAGTTCTTC. This encodes CASSQGDGEPYNEQFF.

This clone has a single count. The V call is TRBV7-9, the J call TRBJ1-1; D is undetermined. CDR3 length: 15 amino acids. CDR1 and CDR2 (germline): SEHNR, FQNEAQ (reference sequence). Trimming took off 4 bases at V and 0 bases at J, with 12 bases between the two ends. DNA for the CDR3: TGTGCCAGCAGCTCAACCGAACACATGAACACTGAAGCTTTCTTT. It is translated as CASSSTEHMNTEAFF.

The rearrangement links TRBV7-6 to TRBJ2-5; TRBD2 matches 7 bases. Trimming at V came to 2 bases and at J to 1 base, leaving 4 bases not matched to a gene. This CDR3 is built from 15 residues. From germline, CDR1 is SGHVS and CDR2 FNYEAQ. CDR3 sequence (DNA): TGTGCCAGCAGCTTAAACGGGGGGACCCAAGAGACCCAGTACTTC. Its translation is CASSLNGGTQETQYF.

V gene TRBV7-9 combines with J gene TRBJ1-3; a possible D gene is TRBD1 (6 bases). V was cut by 5 bases and J by 2 bases, with 13 bases left in between. CDR3 length equals 15 residues. The germline gives CDR1 SEHNR, CDR2 FQNEAQ (reference sequence). The CDR3 region is CASSPLPGAGNTIYF. CDR3 DNA sequence: TGTGCCAGCAGCCCTCTCCCAGGGGCTGGAAACACCATATATTTT.

The V gene is TRBV5-1, the J gene TRBJ2-5; perhaps D is TRBD1 or TRBD2 (5 bases each). The V end was cut by 4 bases, the J end by 1 base, with 17 bases between. Per germline, CDR1 SGHRS and CDR2 YFSETQ. This CDR3 contains 16 residues. The CDR3 nucleotides read TGCGCCAGCAGCGTTGGACGGGGCTTAATCCAAGAGACCCAGTACTTC. Encoded protein: CASSVGRGLIQETQYF.

The V gene is TRBV7-9, the J gene TRBJ2-5; 8 bases are shared with TRBD1. CDR1 is SEHNR and CDR2 is FQNEAQ in the germline V gene (reference sequence). V gave up 5 bases and J gave up 4 bases; unmatched junction bases: 12. The CDR3 extends over 16 amino acids. The CDR3 region has the DNA TGTGCCAGCAGCCAAACAGGGGGTTTGTATCTAGAGACCCAGTACTTC. This encodes CASSQTGGLYLETQYF.

The V gene is TRBV5-1, the J gene TRBJ2-1, with TRBD2 matching over 9 bases. This CDR3 has 14 residues. V shed 1 base, J shed 5 bases, and the junction held 1 base outside the gene matches. CDR1 and CDR2 (germline): SGHRS, YFSETQ. CDR3 sequence reads: CASSLIAGDNEQFF. The CDR3 DNA reads TGCGCCAGCAGCTTGATAGCGGGGGACAATGAGCAGTTCTTC.

The rearrangement links TRBV7-7 to TRBJ2-1; 12 nucleotides line up with TRBD2. Germline V gene data show CDR1 as SSHAT and CDR2 as FNYEAQ (reference sequence). The CDR3 is 14 residues long. V dropped 4 bases and J dropped 7; count of bases not matched to a gene: 2. The CDR3 nucleotides read TGTGCCAGCAGCTACGGGACTAGCGGGAATGAGCAGTTCTTC. Translation: CASSYGTSGNEQFF.

J is TRBJ1-1 and V is TRBV11-3, with unresolved D. Trimming removed 0 bases at V and 5 bases at J, with 16 bases between. The CDR3 has 16 residues. Germline V gives CDR1 SGHNT, CDR2 YENEEA. CDR3 nucleotides: TGTGCCAGCAGCTTAGACCTTATATCGGGAAGAACTGAAGCTTTCTTT. This sequence encodes CASSLDLISGRTEAFF.

CDR3 nucleotide sequence: TGTGCCAGCAGCCATAGCGGGGGGGGAACAGATACGCAGTATTTT. Translated: CASSHSGGGTDTQYF. The chain has TRBV3-1 (or the pseudogene TRBV3-2) and TRBJ2-3, with TRBD2 matching over 11 bases. CDR3 length: 15 residues. CDR1 is LGHDT and CDR2 is YNNKEL in the germline V gene (reference sequence). The ends lost 3 bases at V and 3 bases at J; junction bases unmatched: 2.

The J gene is TRBJ1-2, the V gene TRBV10-3; D is ambiguous. Trimming shortened V by 0 bases and J by 4 bases, and 18 bases separated the two germline ends. This CDR3 spans 17 amino acids. Germline loops: CDR1 ENHRY, CDR2 SYGVKD. The CDR3 DNA is TGTGCCATCAGTGAGTCGATTCTTCGGCGGAGGTTCTATGGCTACACCTTC. Translated, it gives CAISESILRRRFYGYTF.

The chain combines TRBV28 with TRBJ2-2, with D maybe TRBD2 (7 bases). There are 14 residues in the CDR3. Per germline, CDR1 MDHEN and CDR2 SYDVKM. CDR3 nucleotide sequence: TGTGCTTCAGTCGGGGGGCAATCCACCGGGGAGCTGTTTTTT. This gives the protein CASVGGQSTGELFF.

With regard to this clone: This sample includes further DNA sequences coding for the same CDR3. The chain recombines TRBV27 with TRBJ2-3; D is unclear. Germline V lookup: CDR1 MNHEY, CDR2 SMNVEV (reference sequence). The V and J ends lost 3 bases and 0 bases respectively, with 7 bases between them. CDR3 length: 14 amino acids. CDR3 sequence (DNA): TGTGCCAGCAGTTTGGGCTTGAGCACAGATACGCAGTATTTT. This codes for CASSLGLSTDTQYF.

The rearrangement joins TRBV6-2 or TRBV6-3 to TRBJ2-1, with D maybe TRBD2 (5 bases). From germline, CDR1 is MNHEY and CDR2 SVGEGT. V lost 6 bases and J 8 bases, leaving 8 bases between the germline ends. This CDR3 contains 11 residues. The CDR3 here is CASSPGDEQFF. CDR3 nucleotides: TGTGCCAGCAGCCCCGGGGATGAGCAGTTCTTC.

V and J are TRBV7-3 and TRBJ1-6; 9 bases are shared with TRBD1. J gave up 7 bases and V 4 bases, and 8 bases lay outside the gene matches. This CDR3 contains 16 residues. Germline V CDR1 and CDR2: SGHTA, FQGTGA. CDR3 region: CASSSGQGLGNSPLHF. The CDR3 nucleotides read TGTGCCAGCAGCTCGGGACAGGGTCTCGGCAATTCACCCCTCCACTTT.

V and J are TRBV27 and TRBJ2-7; 9 bases align to TRBD2. J gave up 2 bases and V 2 bases, and 1 base lay outside the gene matches. CDR3 length: 14 residues. Germline CDR1 and CDR2: MNHEY and SMNVEV (reference sequence). The CDR3 loop is CASSLRGGAYEQYF. As DNA, the CDR3 is TGTGCCAGCAGTTTACGCGGGGGGGCCTACGAGCAGTACTTC.

This sequence joins TRBV7-3 and TRBJ2-1; weak D call: TRBD2 (6 bases). With 0 bases removed from V and 3 bases from J, the gap between germline ends came to 12 bases. The CDR3 sequence is 16 residues long. Per germline, CDR1 SGHTA and CDR2 FQGTGA. CDR3 amino acids: CASSLTAGIVYNEQFF. CDR3 DNA: TGTGCCAGCAGCTTAACGGCGGGAATCGTCTACAATGAGCAGTTCTTC.

The rearrangement uses TRBV9 and TRBJ1-6; D might be TRBD1 (5 bases). Trimming left V 3 bases short and J 5 bases short, with 18 bases between. CDR3 length: 17 residues. From germline, CDR1 is SGDLS and CDR2 YYNGEE. This CDR3 is CASSAMPGTTDNSPLHF. CDR3 DNA: TGTGCCAGCAGCGCCATGCCCGGGACGACCGATAATTCACCCCTCCACTTT.

This rearrangement joins TRBV4-1 to TRBJ2-3; no clear D gene. The V end was cut by 1 base, the J end by 3 bases, with 8 bases between. CDR1 MGHRA and CDR2 YSYEKL come from the germline V gene. The length of the CDR3 is 14 residues. The CDR3 DNA reads as TGCGCCAGCAGCCAAGTAGTCGCAACAGATACGCAGTATTTT. Its protein is CASSQVVATDTQYF.

The rearrangement links TRBV5-4 to TRBJ2-3; possible D gene TRBD1, 5 bases. Per germline, CDR1 SGHNT and CDR2 YYREEE (reference sequence). Trimming removed 3 bases at V and 0 bases at J, with 8 bases between. The CDR3 sequence is 14 residues long. CDR3 sequence: CASSSKGSTDTQYF. DNA of the CDR3: TGTGCCAGCAGCTCGAAGGGGAGCACAGATACGCAGTATTTT.

CDR3 loop: CAISDRRDREQSSYNEQFF. The CDR3 nucleotides read TGTGCCATCAGTGATAGAAGGGACAGGGAACAAAGCTCCTACAATGAGCAGTTCTTC. V usage is TRBV10-3 and J usage is TRBJ2-1, with 9 bases matching TRBD1. J gave up 0 bases and V 3 bases, and 12 bases lay outside the gene matches. The CDR3 has 19 amino acids. Germline V CDR1 and CDR2: ENHRY, SYGVKD.

The J gene is TRBJ2-1, the V gene TRBV5-1; TRBD2 aligns across 8 bases. From germline, CDR1 is SGHRS and CDR2 YFSETQ. Trimming at V came to 4 bases and at J to 7 bases, leaving 10 bases not matched to a gene. There are 15 residues in the CDR3. In DNA form, the CDR3 reads TGCGCCAGCAGCAAGGCGGGAGGTTCGGGGAATGAGCAGTTCTTC. This encodes CASSKAGGSGNEQFF.

Of note for this clone: Other nucleotide sequences from this sample produce the same CDR3. This chain links TRBV19 with TRBJ1-4; 10 bases match TRBD1. The germline gives CDR1 LNHDA, CDR2 SQIVND (reference sequence). The CDR3 is made up of 15 amino acids. The V segment lost 3 bases and the J segment 7 bases; nucleotides outside the gene matches: 5. CDR3 residues: CASSIGQGVGEKLFF. CDR3 DNA sequence: TGTGCCAGTAGTATCGGACAGGGGGTCGGTGAAAAACTGTTTTTT.